This T cell receptor beta chain was identified during a study of regulatory T cells in long-lasting Graves disease. About the study: With positive TSH receptor antibodies and over 5 years of antithyroid drugs, Graves' disease was considered persistent. Findings and limits, study-wide: Having only a small sample size may have limited accuracy. Persistent patients had more shared public clonotypes (2,741) than new patients (about 920).

CDR3 length: 19 amino acids. V was clipped by 2 bases and J by 0 bases; unmatched bases: 12. CDR1 and CDR2 from the germline V gene are SNHLY and FYNNEI. The sample's time point: persistent/refractory GD, antithyroid drugs over 5 years with positive TRAb. Generation of the TCR library employed RNA extracted from PBMCs. EDTA tubes received approximately 9 milliliters of collected peripheral blood. The TCR beta library used iRepertoire HTBI primers with Arm-PCR amplification of CDR3. One entry per CDR3 protein, called by TCRdb with MiXCR from the multiplex PCR reads. This sample has around 460,000 distinct CDR3 sequences, with roughly 22% found just once. This clonotype was detected ten times or more. What it binds is unknown.

The chain couples TRBV2 to TRBJ1-5; 8 nucleotides align to TRBD1. The TCR originated in a female donor with Graves disease. The specimen was peripheral blood mononuclear cells (PBMCs), collected when the disease was refractory, from a patient treated with antithyroid drugs. CDR3 bases: TGTGCCAGCAGTGAATCGACAGGGGACGAGGGTTATAGCAATCAGCCCCAGCATTTT. Its translation is CASSESTGDEGYSNQPQHF.